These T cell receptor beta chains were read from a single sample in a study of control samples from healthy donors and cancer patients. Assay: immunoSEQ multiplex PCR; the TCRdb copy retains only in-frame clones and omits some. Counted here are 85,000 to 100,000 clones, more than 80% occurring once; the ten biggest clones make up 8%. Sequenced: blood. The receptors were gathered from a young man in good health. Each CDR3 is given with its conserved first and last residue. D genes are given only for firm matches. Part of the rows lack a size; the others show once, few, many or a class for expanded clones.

cdr3_nt: TGTGCCAGCAGGGGAGGTAGCAATCAGCCCCAGCATTTT
cdr3_aa: CASRGGSNQPQHF
cdr3_length: 13
clone_size: NA
d_call: NA
j_call: TRBJ1-5
v_call: TRBV27

cdr3_nt: TGTGCCAGCATATATGGCAGGGTTGGTAATAATCAGCCCCAGCATTTT
cdr3_aa: CASIYGRVGNNQPQHF
cdr3_length: 16
clone_size: NA
d_call: NA
j_call: TRBJ1-5
v_call: TRBV14

cdr3_nt: TGTGCCTGGAGTGTGGGTGGAGATACGCAGTATTTT
cdr3_aa: CAWSVGGDTQYF
cdr3_length: 12
clone_size: few
d_call: NA
j_call: TRBJ2-3
v_call: TRBV30

cdr3_nt: TGTGCCAGTAGTACCACCTACACCGGGGAGCTGTTTTTT
cdr3_aa: CASSTTYTGELFF
cdr3_length: 13
clone_size: NA
d_call: NA
j_call: TRBJ2-2
v_call: TRBV19

cdr3_nt: TGTGCCATCAGTGATGGACACCAAGAGACTCAGTACTTC
cdr3_aa: CAISDGHQETQYF
cdr3_length: 13
clone_size: NA
d_call: NA
j_call: TRBJ2-5
v_call: TRBV10-3

cdr3_nt: TGTGCCAGCAGTGGCTCCCGGGACTTTGGGGCCAACGTCCTGACTTTC
cdr3_aa: CASSGSRDFGANVLTF
cdr3_length: 16
clone_size: NA
d_call: NA
j_call: TRBJ2-6
v_call: TRBV25-1

cdr3_nt: TGTGCCAGCAGTTACTTGGGGACAGCCATGAACACTGAAGCTTTCTTT
cdr3_aa: CASSYLGTAMNTEAFF
cdr3_length: 16
clone_size: NA
d_call: TRBD1
j_call: TRBJ1-1
v_call: TRBV6-5

cdr3_nt: TGTGCCACCAGCGATAGCACAGATACGCAGTATTTT
cdr3_aa: CATSDSTDTQYF
cdr3_length: 12
clone_size: NA
d_call: NA
j_call: TRBJ2-3
v_call: TRBV24-1

cdr3_nt: TGTGCCTGGAGTGGACAGGGGGCTTCACCCCTCCACTTT
cdr3_aa: CAWSGQGASPLHF
cdr3_length: 13
clone_size: NA
d_call: TRBD1
j_call: TRBJ1-6
v_call: TRBV30

cdr3_nt: TGTGCCAGCAGGATGGGTGGCTACACCTTC
cdr3_aa: CASRMGGYTF
cdr3_length: 10
clone_size: NA
d_call: NA
j_call: TRBJ1-2
v_call: TRBV28

cdr3_nt: TGTGCCAGCACCACAGGGGGAGACACTGAAGCTTTCTTT
cdr3_aa: CASTTGGDTEAFF
cdr3_length: 13
clone_size: NA
d_call: TRBD1
j_call: TRBJ1-1
v_call: TRBV12-3/TRBV12-4

cdr3_nt: TGTGCCAGCATTTCCGGGGGGGAGTATTTT
cdr3_aa: CASISGGEYF
cdr3_length: 10
clone_size: NA
d_call: TRBD2
j_call: TRBJ2-3
v_call: TRBV6-7

cdr3_nt: TGTGCCAGCAGCTTAGCGTCGCAGGGCTCCTACGAGCAGTACTTC
cdr3_aa: CASSLASQGSYEQYF
cdr3_length: 15
clone_size: NA
d_call: NA
j_call: TRBJ2-7
v_call: TRBV7-9

cdr3_nt: TGCAGCGTTGAGGGGGGGCCCGGGGTTCAGCCCCAGCATTTT
cdr3_aa: CSVEGGPGVQPQHF
cdr3_length: 14
clone_size: NA
d_call: NA
j_call: TRBJ1-5
v_call: TRBV29-1

cdr3_nt: TGTGCCAGCAGCCGGGACAGGGTTGATGGAAACACCATATATTTT
cdr3_aa: CASSRDRVDGNTIYF
cdr3_length: 15
clone_size: NA
d_call: TRBD1
j_call: TRBJ1-3
v_call: TRBV3-1/TRBV3-2

cdr3_nt: TGTGCCAGTAAAAAGGCTGAGGGTCCCTACGAGCAGTACTTC
cdr3_aa: CASKKAEGPYEQYF
cdr3_length: 14
clone_size: NA
d_call: NA
j_call: TRBJ2-7
v_call: TRBV19

cdr3_nt: TGTGCCGGGACCCGGGGCACTGAAGCTTTCTTT
cdr3_aa: CAGTRGTEAFF
cdr3_length: 11
clone_size: NA
d_call: NA
j_call: TRBJ1-1
v_call: TRBV30

cdr3_nt: TGTGCCGTGCATTCCGGGTCTCGGTACACTGAAGCTTTCTTT
cdr3_aa: CAVHSGSRYTEAFF
cdr3_length: 14
clone_size: NA
d_call: NA
j_call: TRBJ1-1
v_call: TRBV27

cdr3_nt: TGTGCCAGCAGCTTAGGGACCGGGGAGCTGTTTTTT
cdr3_aa: CASSLGTGELFF
cdr3_length: 12
clone_size: NA
d_call: NA
j_call: TRBJ2-2
v_call: TRBV7-2

cdr3_nt: TGTGCCAGCAGTTACAGGGGCCGGGGGAACACTGAAGCTTTCTTT
cdr3_aa: CASSYRGRGNTEAFF
cdr3_length: 15
clone_size: NA
d_call: NA
j_call: TRBJ1-1
v_call: TRBV6-5

cdr3_nt: TGTGCCAGCAGTGGACTAGCGGGAGGAAGGGGCCTAGCCAAAAACATTCAGTACTTC
cdr3_aa: CASSGLAGGRGLAKNIQYF
cdr3_length: 19
clone_size: NA
d_call: TRBD2
j_call: TRBJ2-4
v_call: TRBV6-1

cdr3_nt: TGCGCCAGCAGCTTGATGGGGTCCTACAATGAGCAGTTCTTC
cdr3_aa: CASSLMGSYNEQFF
cdr3_length: 14
clone_size: NA
d_call: NA
j_call: TRBJ2-1
v_call: TRBV5-1

cdr3_nt: TGCGCCAGCAGTCTCCCAGCGAGCTCTGGAAACACCATATATTTT
cdr3_aa: CASSLPASSGNTIYF
cdr3_length: 15
clone_size: NA
d_call: NA
j_call: TRBJ1-3
v_call: TRBV5-1

cdr3_nt: TGCGCCAGCAGCCAAGAATCTAGCGGGGGTTCAGATACGCAGTATTTT
cdr3_aa: CASSQESSGGSDTQYF
cdr3_length: 16
clone_size: NA
d_call: TRBD2
j_call: TRBJ2-3
v_call: TRBV4-3

cdr3_nt: TGTGCCAGCAGCTTAGGTTGGGACAGGGATTCCAATGAGCAGTTCTTC
cdr3_aa: CASSLGWDRDSNEQFF
cdr3_length: 16
clone_size: few
d_call: TRBD1
j_call: TRBJ2-1
v_call: TRBV7-2

cdr3_nt: TGTCGGGACGGACTAGCGGGGCCGAACACCGGGGAGCTGTTTTTT
cdr3_aa: CRDGLAGPNTGELFF
cdr3_length: 15
clone_size: NA
d_call: TRBD2
j_call: TRBJ2-2
v_call: TRBV7-9

cdr3_nt: TGTGCCAGCAGCCATCCCACTCTGGGACAGGGTAACACTGAAGCTTTCTTT
cdr3_aa: CASSHPTLGQGNTEAFF
cdr3_length: 17
clone_size: NA
d_call: TRBD1
j_call: TRBJ1-1
v_call: TRBV11-2

cdr3_nt: TGTGCCAGCAGCTTCGACAGGGCGGGAGAGACCCAGTACTTC
cdr3_aa: CASSFDRAGETQYF
cdr3_length: 14
clone_size: NA
d_call: TRBD1
j_call: TRBJ2-5
v_call: TRBV11-2

cdr3_nt: TGCGCCAGCAGCTTGGTTGTGGGCACAGTTCTTACTAACTATGGCTACACCTTC
cdr3_aa: CASSLVVGTVLTNYGYTF
cdr3_length: 18
clone_size: NA
d_call: NA
j_call: TRBJ1-2
v_call: TRBV5-1

cdr3_nt: TGTGCCAGCAGGCCAGGGGTCGGAAGCACAGATACGCAGTATTTT
cdr3_aa: CASRPGVGSTDTQYF
cdr3_length: 15
clone_size: NA
d_call: NA
j_call: TRBJ2-3
v_call: TRBV6-5

cdr3_nt: TGTGCCAGCAGCTTAGCATTATTCTACGAGCAGTACTTC
cdr3_aa: CASSLALFYEQYF
cdr3_length: 13
clone_size: once
d_call: NA
j_call: TRBJ2-7
v_call: TRBV11-2

cdr3_nt: TGTGCCAGCAGCCGCGGGACGGGGGACCAAGAGACCCAGTACTTC
cdr3_aa: CASSRGTGDQETQYF
cdr3_length: 15
clone_size: few
d_call: NA
j_call: TRBJ2-5
v_call: TRBV3-1/TRBV3-2

cdr3_nt: TGTGCCAGCAGTTACGAACAGAGTCTGATGAACACTGAAGCTTTCTTT
cdr3_aa: CASSYEQSLMNTEAFF
cdr3_length: 16
clone_size: NA
d_call: NA
j_call: TRBJ1-1
v_call: TRBV6-5

cdr3_nt: TGTGCCAGTAAAGAAAGGGACAAGCTTAACTATGGCTACACCTTC
cdr3_aa: CASKERDKLNYGYTF
cdr3_length: 15
clone_size: NA
d_call: NA
j_call: TRBJ1-2
v_call: TRBV19

cdr3_nt: TGTGCTAGTGGTTTGATCGGGGGTGGGACCGGGGAGCTGTTTTTT
cdr3_aa: CASGLIGGGTGELFF
cdr3_length: 15
clone_size: NA
d_call: NA
j_call: TRBJ2-2
v_call: TRBV12-5

cdr3_nt: TGTGCCAGCAGTTACCCGATCGGGACCGACTATGGCTACACCTTC
cdr3_aa: CASSYPIGTDYGYTF
cdr3_length: 15
clone_size: NA
d_call: NA
j_call: TRBJ1-2
v_call: TRBV6-6

cdr3_nt: TGTGCCAGCAGCCCGACTCTTGGGCAGCACGTCTATGGCTACACCTTC
cdr3_aa: CASSPTLGQHVYGYTF
cdr3_length: 16
clone_size: NA
d_call: NA
j_call: TRBJ1-2
v_call: TRBV5-6

cdr3_nt: TGTGCCACCAGCAGGGACCCGTACGACAGGGGGCGGGAGACCCAGTACTTC
cdr3_aa: CATSRDPYDRGRETQYF
cdr3_length: 17
clone_size: NA
d_call: TRBD1
j_call: TRBJ2-5
v_call: TRBV15

cdr3_nt: TGTGCCACCAGCCGAGGAGGGGCATCGGGGACTGAAGCCTTCTTT
cdr3_aa: CATSRGGASGTEAFF
cdr3_length: 15
clone_size: NA
d_call: NA
j_call: TRBJ1-1
v_call: TRBV15

cdr3_nt: TGTGCCAGCAGCGTTCAAGGGCCCGACGGTAACTATGGCTACACCTTC
cdr3_aa: CASSVQGPDGNYGYTF
cdr3_length: 16
clone_size: NA
d_call: NA
j_call: TRBJ1-2
v_call: TRBV9

cdr3_nt: TGTGCCAGCAGCTTGTCGGACCGCGCACCGGGCTATGGCTACACCTTC
cdr3_aa: CASSLSDRAPGYGYTF
cdr3_length: 16
clone_size: NA
d_call: NA
j_call: TRBJ1-2
v_call: TRBV5-6

cdr3_nt: TGTGCCAGCAGCCGCAATTGGGTGGGCACTGAAGCTTTCTTT
cdr3_aa: CASSRNWVGTEAFF
cdr3_length: 14
clone_size: NA
d_call: NA
j_call: TRBJ1-1
v_call: TRBV3-1/TRBV3-2

cdr3_nt: TGTGCCACCGCGAGCGGGCGCCAGCATGAGCAGTTCTTC
cdr3_aa: CATASGRQHEQFF
cdr3_length: 13
clone_size: once
d_call: NA
j_call: TRBJ2-1
v_call: TRBV24-1

cdr3_nt: TGTGCCAGCAGCGTAGTGAGGGGGAACACTGAAGCTTTCTTT
cdr3_aa: CASSVVRGNTEAFF
cdr3_length: 14
clone_size: NA
d_call: NA
j_call: TRBJ1-1
v_call: TRBV9

cdr3_nt: TGTGCCAGCAGCCCGAGTCTTGACTATGGCTACACCTTC
cdr3_aa: CASSPSLDYGYTF
cdr3_length: 13
clone_size: NA
d_call: NA
j_call: TRBJ1-2
v_call: TRBV7-9

cdr3_nt: TGTGCCAGCAGTTTATCCACCTGGACAACAGATACGCAGTATTTT
cdr3_aa: CASSLSTWTTDTQYF
cdr3_length: 15
clone_size: NA
d_call: NA
j_call: TRBJ2-3
v_call: TRBV27

cdr3_nt: TGTGCCAGCAGTGAAGGGGGGACCAATGAGCAGTTCTTC
cdr3_aa: CASSEGGTNEQFF
cdr3_length: 13
clone_size: few
d_call: NA
j_call: TRBJ2-1
v_call: TRBV6-4

cdr3_nt: TGTGCCAGTAGGGGCGGAAACACTGAAGCTTTCTTT
cdr3_aa: CASRGGNTEAFF
cdr3_length: 12
clone_size: NA
d_call: NA
j_call: TRBJ1-1
v_call: TRBV19

cdr3_nt: TGTGCCAGCAGTTACTCGAGGCAGCCCAACTATGGCTACACCTTC
cdr3_aa: CASSYSRQPNYGYTF
cdr3_length: 15
clone_size: NA
d_call: NA
j_call: TRBJ1-2
v_call: TRBV6-6

cdr3_nt: TGTGCCAGCAGATGGACTAGCGTAAAAGACAATGAGCAGTTCTTC
cdr3_aa: CASRWTSVKDNEQFF
cdr3_length: 15
clone_size: NA
d_call: TRBD2
j_call: TRBJ2-1
v_call: TRBV6-6

cdr3_nt: TGCAGCGTTGAAGGGGACAGTAGATATGGCTACACCTTC
cdr3_aa: CSVEGDSRYGYTF
cdr3_length: 13
clone_size: NA
d_call: TRBD1
j_call: TRBJ1-2
v_call: TRBV29-1

cdr3_nt: TGCGCCAGCAGCCCCGTCAGGGGTGGCACCGGGGAGCTGTTTTTT
cdr3_aa: CASSPVRGGTGELFF
cdr3_length: 15
clone_size: NA
d_call: NA
j_call: TRBJ2-2
v_call: TRBV5-1

cdr3_nt: TGTGCCAGCAGCTTAACAGGGAGCAATCAGCCCCAGCATTTT
cdr3_aa: CASSLTGSNQPQHF
cdr3_length: 14
clone_size: NA
d_call: NA
j_call: TRBJ1-5
v_call: TRBV7-2

cdr3_nt: TGTGCCAGCAGTGGCGGTCCTGGACTTCGGGCCCAGCATTTT
cdr3_aa: CASSGGPGLRAQHF
cdr3_length: 14
clone_size: once
d_call: NA
j_call: TRBJ1-5
v_call: TRBV7-2

cdr3_nt: TGTGCCAGCAGTTTAAGGGGGAGGACAGATCAGCCCCAGCATTTT
cdr3_aa: CASSLRGRTDQPQHF
cdr3_length: 15
clone_size: once
d_call: NA
j_call: TRBJ1-5
v_call: TRBV27

cdr3_nt: TGTGCCTGGAGGAGGAGCGCGGGACCCCTCCACTTT
cdr3_aa: CAWRRSAGPLHF
cdr3_length: 12
clone_size: NA
d_call: NA
j_call: TRBJ1-6
v_call: TRBV30

cdr3_nt: TGTGCCAGCAGCTCCCTGGGGTCGAACACTGAAGCTTTCTTT
cdr3_aa: CASSSLGSNTEAFF
cdr3_length: 14
clone_size: NA
d_call: NA
j_call: TRBJ1-1
v_call: TRBV7-6

cdr3_nt: TGTGCCTTGCTCGGAGGGGGACAGACAGGGGGTTATGAAAAACTGTTTTTT
cdr3_aa: CALLGGGQTGGYEKLFF
cdr3_length: 17
clone_size: NA
d_call: TRBD1
j_call: TRBJ1-4
v_call: TRBV30